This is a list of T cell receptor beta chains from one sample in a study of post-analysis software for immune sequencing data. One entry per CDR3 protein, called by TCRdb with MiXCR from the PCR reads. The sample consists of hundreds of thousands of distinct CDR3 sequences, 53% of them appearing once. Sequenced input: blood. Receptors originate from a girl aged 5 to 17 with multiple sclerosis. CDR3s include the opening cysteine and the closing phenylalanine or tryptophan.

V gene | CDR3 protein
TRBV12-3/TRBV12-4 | CASSPRPWNSPLHF
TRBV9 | CASSVGVAGEVRELFF
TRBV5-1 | CASSASGLPYEQYF
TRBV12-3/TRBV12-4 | CASSFRDRGYTEAFF
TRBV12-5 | CASGLGSPSNQPQHF
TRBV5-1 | CASSRDTLKSIEQYF
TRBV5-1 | CASSSGPGTGGTRYEQYF
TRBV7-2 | CASSLVRRNEQFF
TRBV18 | CASSPDRDQPQHF
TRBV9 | CASSEHISGGTEQFF
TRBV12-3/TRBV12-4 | CASRKRDRGQETQYF
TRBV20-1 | CRPLRGLNTEAFF
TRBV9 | CASSVGQGMGYNEQFF
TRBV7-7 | CASSPGLANEQYF
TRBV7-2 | CASSQLSLYNEQFF
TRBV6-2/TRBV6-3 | CASSTFAGTRSSYEQYF
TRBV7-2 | CASSSVTLLNSEQYF
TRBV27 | CASSFVNQPQHF
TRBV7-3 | CASSLGGWADTQYF
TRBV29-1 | CSVGGSGAGNYGYTF
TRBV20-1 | CSASRTGNYTF
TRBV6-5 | CASRAGTGGSYEQYF
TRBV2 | CASSARAGGTTDTQYF
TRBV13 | CASSNSPGTITDTQYF
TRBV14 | CASSQVSRDHNEQFF
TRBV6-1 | CASSHGQGAPNTEAFF
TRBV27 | CASSWGQGSTDTQYF
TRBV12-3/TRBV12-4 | CASSFGPNTDTQYF
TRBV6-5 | CASQGLDRPQETQYF
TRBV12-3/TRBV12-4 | CASSFLKTGESSEQFF
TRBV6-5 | CASSYPADRGSYDQYF
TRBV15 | CATSRDRAGPPTGELFF
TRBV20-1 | CSARASSGRLPNEQYF
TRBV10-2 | CASLEEREMGEQFF
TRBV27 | CASSFQGSYEQYF
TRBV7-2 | CASSMRLAGGHEQYF
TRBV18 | CASSRGKGAEPTYNEQFF
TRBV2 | CASSERNGGMKTQYF
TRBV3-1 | CASSQDPAGYEQYF
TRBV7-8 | CASSLRAFAYGYTF
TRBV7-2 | CAGSSGQGIYNEQFF
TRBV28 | CASNPPRGKGTDTQYF
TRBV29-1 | CSVTLREVWIGDEQYF
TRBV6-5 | CASKGASGANVLTF
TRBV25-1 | CASSDSLRRSTDTQYF